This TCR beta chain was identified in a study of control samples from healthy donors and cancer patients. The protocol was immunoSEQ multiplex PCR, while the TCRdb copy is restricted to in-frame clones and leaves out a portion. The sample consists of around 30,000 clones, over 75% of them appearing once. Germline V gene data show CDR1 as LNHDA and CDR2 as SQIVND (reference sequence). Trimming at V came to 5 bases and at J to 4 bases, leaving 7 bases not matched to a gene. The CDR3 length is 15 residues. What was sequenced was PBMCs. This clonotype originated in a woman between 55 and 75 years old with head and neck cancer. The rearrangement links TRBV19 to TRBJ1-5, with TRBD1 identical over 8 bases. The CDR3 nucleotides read TGTGCCAGTAGTCTCCGGACAGGGACAAATCAGCCCCAGCATTTT. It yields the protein CASSLRTGTNQPQHF.